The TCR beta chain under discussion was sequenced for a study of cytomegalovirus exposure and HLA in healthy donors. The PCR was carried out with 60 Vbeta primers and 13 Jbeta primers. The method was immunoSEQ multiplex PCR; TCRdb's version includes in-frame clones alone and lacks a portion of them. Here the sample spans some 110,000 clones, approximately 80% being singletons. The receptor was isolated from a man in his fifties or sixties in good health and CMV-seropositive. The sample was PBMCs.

The CDR3 protein is CASSSYRGGYGYTF. The CDR3 DNA sequence: TGCGCCAGCAGCTCCTACAGGGGAGGCTATGGCTACACCTTC. The V call is TRBV5-1, the J call TRBJ1-2; 7 bases align to TRBD1. The J segment lost 4 bases and the V segment lost 3 bases, leaving 6 bases of the junction unmatched. CDR1 SGHRS and CDR2 YFSETQ come from the germline V gene. The CDR3 runs 14 residues.